This TCR beta chain was identified during a study of Ad26.COV2.S vaccination and SARS-CoV-2 variants. Whole-study context: The Ad26.COV2.S arm of the COV1001 trial was where the donor was placed. The authors gave Ad26.COV2.S intramuscularly, either once or twice 56 days apart.

Comments on this clone: Its specificity is unknown.

Specified treatment: 15 to 20 received Ad26.COV2.S at low or high dose, single or two shots; about five received placebo; per-sample allocation not given. The samples date from day 63 after the first vaccine or placebo injection. Vaccination employed an Ad26 vector expressing the Wuhan-strain SARS-CoV-2 spike. TCRdb's table, derived via immunoSEQ multiplex PCR, lists solely in-frame clones and lacks some. The sample holds almost 400,000 clones, approximately 89% seen once. Overall study results and limits: The TCR-based breadth and depth measures might underestimate overall T cell responses.

Germline-derived CDR1 and CDR2 are GTSNPN and SVGIG (reference sequence). J was trimmed by 2 bases and V by 3 bases; bases with no gene match: 6. The CDR3 length is 14 residues. This clonotype originated in a person aged 18 to 65 who received the Ad26.COV2.S COVID-19 vaccine or a placebo. The sequenced sample was peripheral blood, obtained in a trial of Ad26.COV2.S vaccine versus placebo. The V and J genes are TRBV30 and TRBJ1-2; 7 nucleotides match TRBD1. CDR3 in DNA: TGTGCCTGGAGCCAGACAGGGACCAACTATGGCTACACCTTC. Translated: CAWSQTGTNYGYTF.